The 12 T cell receptor beta chains listed next were all sequenced from one sample in a study of blood T cell repertoires in COVID-19. This table comes from immunoSEQ multiplex PCR, and its TCRdb copy is limited to in-frame clones, with some not included. This sample yields some 150,000 clones, of which approximately 87% are seen a single time; around 8.3% belongs to the top ten. Sequencing was carried out using peripheral blood. The receptors stem from a woman aged 45-59 years with active or convalescent COVID-19.

This chain links TRBV18 with TRBJ1-2; 10 nucleotides line up with TRBD1. Trimming removed 6 bases from V and 6 bases from J; junction bases left unmatched: 7. The CDR3 loop spans 14 amino acids. CDR1 is KGHSH and CDR2 is LQKENI in the germline V gene. CDR3: CASSAGQGLDGYTF. In nucleotides, the CDR3 is TGTGCCAGCTCCGCGGGACAGGGGCTGGATGGCTACACCTTC.

In its sample, this clone was seen once. V and J are TRBV28 and TRBJ1-1; TRBD1 is a possible D gene (6 bases). V lost 5 bases to trimming and J lost 0 bases, with 19 bases between them. This CDR3 is built from 17 residues. CDR1 MDHEN and CDR2 SYDVKM come from the germline V gene. The CDR3 DNA is TGTGCCAGCAGTCCCCTCCGGGCAGGGGTCATGAACACTGAAGCTTTCTTT. Translating it yields CASSPLRAGVMNTEAFF.

This clone was observed once. The chain combines TRBV6-5 with TRBJ2-7; 8 bases match TRBD2. Germline V gene sequence: CDR1 MNHEY, CDR2 SVGAGI. The V segment lost 6 bases and the J segment 5 bases; nucleotides outside the gene matches: 6. CDR3 length: 13 amino acids. The CDR3 DNA reads TGTGCCAGCAGGTTGACTAGCGCACACGAGCAGTACTTC. This encodes CASRLTSAHEQYF.

The V and J genes are TRBV4-2 and TRBJ2-3, with 8 bases identical to TRBD1. V dropped 0 bases and J dropped 4; count of bases not matched to a gene: 9. Germline V gene data show CDR1 as LGHNA and CDR2 as YNFKEQ. This CDR3 has 17 amino acids. CDR3 amino acids: CASSQEPGQGNSDTQYF. The CDR3 bases are TGTGCCAGCAGCCAAGAACCCGGACAGGGTAATTCAGATACGCAGTATTTT.

The rearrangement uses TRBV12-3 or TRBV12-4 and TRBJ1-1; D is possibly TRBD1 (6 bases). Trimming took off 4 bases at V and 3 bases at J, with 9 bases between the two ends. This CDR3 spans 13 amino acids. The CDR3 is CASSSRGYTEAFF. CDR3 coding DNA: TGTGCCAGCAGTTCCAGGGGATACACTGAAGCTTTCTTT.

The chain combines TRBV30 with TRBJ1-1; TRBD1 aligns across 7 bases. There are 14 residues in the CDR3. J was trimmed by 1 base and V by 3 bases; bases with no gene match: 5. Germline V gene lookup returns CDR1 GTSNPN and CDR2 SVGIG (reference sequence). CDR3 sequence: CAWSGQEPNTEAFF. CDR3 bases: TGTGCCTGGAGCGGACAGGAGCCGAACACTGAAGCTTTCTTT.

The chain recombines TRBV25-1 with TRBJ1-6; 8 bases are shared with TRBD1. This CDR3 has 15 amino acids. Germline V gives CDR1 MGHDK, CDR2 SYGVNS. Trimming at V came to 4 bases and at J to 2 bases, leaving 1 base not matched to a gene. The CDR3 DNA follows: TGTGCCAGCAGTGCAGGGGGCCCCTATAATTCACCCCTCCACTTT. Amino acids: CASSAGGPYNSPLHF.

The chain combines TRBV19 with TRBJ1-3, with a weak D call TRBD1 (5 bases). The CDR3 is 16 amino acids. The ends were cut back, 4 bases at V and 1 base at J, with 14 bases in the middle. Germline V lookup: CDR1 LNHDA, CDR2 SQIVND (reference sequence). This CDR3 is CASSTYRKRSGNTIYF. In DNA, the CDR3 is TGTGCCAGTAGTACTTACAGGAAGAGGTCTGGAAACACCATATATTTT.

The genes are TRBV6-1 and TRBJ2-2; 10 bases are a match to TRBD1. The CDR3 length is 16 residues. The germline gives CDR1 MNHNS, CDR2 SASEGT. The trim removed 6 bases at V and 5 bases at J, leaving 9 bases unmatched. The CDR3 region has the DNA TGTGCCAGCAGGGAACGCGGGACAGGGGAAACCGGGGAGCTGTTTTTT. Translation: CASRERGTGETGELFF.

The rearrangement uses TRBV11-2 and TRBJ1-2; TRBD1 is a possible D gene (6 bases). This CDR3 is 13 amino acids long. The germline V and J ends were trimmed by 2 bases and 8 bases, with 12 bases remaining between them. Germline V gene lookup returns CDR1 SGHAT and CDR2 FQNNGV. The CDR3 region is CASSLSPGVGYTF. The CDR3 DNA reads as TGTGCCAGCAGCTTATCTCCAGGGGTCGGCTACACCTTC.

There are a few counts of this clone. The chain uses TRBV19 and TRBJ2-5; D is perhaps TRBD1 (5 bases). CDR1 is LNHDA, CDR2 SQIVND, per germline (reference sequence). This CDR3 is 14 amino acids long. Trimming cost V 3 bases and J 5 bases, with 13 bases left between them. In DNA, the CDR3 is TGTGCCAGTAGTATTAATCCAGGGCGGGAGACCCAGTACTTC. This sequence encodes CASSINPGRETQYF.

The chain is built from TRBV9 and TRBJ1-1; 7 nucleotides match TRBD1. The CDR3 is made up of 16 amino acids. Germline V lookup: CDR1 SGDLS, CDR2 YYNGEE. V lost 3 bases, J lost 0 bases, and 8 bases stayed unmatched. This CDR3 is CASSATSGTVNTEAFF. The CDR3 bases are TGTGCCAGCAGCGCTACCTCCGGGACAGTGAACACTGAAGCTTTCTTT.